This T cell receptor beta chain is drawn from a study of T cells in Graves' hyperthyroidism and ophthalmopathy. Study results and limitations: Most thyroid clonotypes expanded above 0.001 were also detected in blood.

RNA transcripts were the template for amplifying TCR beta CDR3 regions. In the first-round RT-PCR of the TCR CDR3, the HTBI primer set was used. A single record per CDR3 protein comes from TCRdb applying MiXCR to the multiplex PCR reads. The table lists hundreds of thousands of distinct CDR3 sequences, 20% to 30% of them singletons. The CDR3 length is 16 residues. Per germline, CDR1 KGHSH and CDR2 LQKENI. Deletions cut 4 bases from V and 1 base from J, with 16 bases between. This clonotype has only a few counts. Antigen: not known. The source of this sequence is a man in his forties or fifties with Graves' hyperthyroidism that later progressed to Graves' ophthalmopathy. The specimen was blood. The rearrangement joins TRBV18 to TRBJ2-5; TRBD1 is a possible D gene (5 bases). CDR3: CASSLTLTGSQETQYF. The CDR3, as DNA: TGTGCCAGCTCACTCACTCTCACAGGTTCCCAAGAGACCCAGTACTTC.